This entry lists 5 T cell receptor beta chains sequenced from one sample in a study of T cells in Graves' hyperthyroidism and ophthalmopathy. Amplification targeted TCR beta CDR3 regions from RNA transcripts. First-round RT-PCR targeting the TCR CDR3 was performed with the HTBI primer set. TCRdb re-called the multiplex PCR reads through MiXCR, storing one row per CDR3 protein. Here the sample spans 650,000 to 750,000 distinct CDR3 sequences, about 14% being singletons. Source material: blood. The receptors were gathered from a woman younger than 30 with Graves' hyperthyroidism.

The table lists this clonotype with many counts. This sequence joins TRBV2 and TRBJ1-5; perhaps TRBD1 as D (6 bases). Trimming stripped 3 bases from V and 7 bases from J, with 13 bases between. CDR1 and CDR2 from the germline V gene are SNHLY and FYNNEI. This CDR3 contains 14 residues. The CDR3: CASSEWGQGQPQHF. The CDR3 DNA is TGTGCCAGCAGTGAGTGGGGGCAAGGGCAGCCCCAGCATTTT.

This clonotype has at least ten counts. CDR3 in DNA: TGTGCCAGCAGCTTAGAGGCAGGCCAAGAGACCCAGTACTTC. Protein product: CASSLEAGQETQYF. This chain uses TRBV11-2 with TRBJ2-5; unclear D gene. V lost 0 bases and J lost 1, with 6 bases in between. The CDR3 length is 14 residues. The germline V gene encodes CDR1 SGHAT and CDR2 FQNNGV.

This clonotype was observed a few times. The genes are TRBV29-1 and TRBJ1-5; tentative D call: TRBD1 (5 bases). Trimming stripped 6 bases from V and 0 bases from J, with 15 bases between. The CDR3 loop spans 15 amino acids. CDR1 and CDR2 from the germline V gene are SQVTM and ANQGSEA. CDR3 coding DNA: TGCAGCGTAACTACAGGAGAATATAGCAATCAGCCCCAGCATTTT. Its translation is CSVTTGEYSNQPQHF.

The CDR3, as DNA: TGTGCCAGCAGACAACAATCGACAGTGAACACTGAAGCTTTCTTT. Encoded protein: CASRQQSTVNTEAFF. V is TRBV6-1 and J is TRBJ1-1; a possible D gene is TRBD1 (5 bases). V was trimmed by 6 bases and J by 0 bases, leaving 14 bases between them. Per the germline V gene, CDR1 is MNHNS and CDR2 is SASEGT. This CDR3 is 15 amino acids long.

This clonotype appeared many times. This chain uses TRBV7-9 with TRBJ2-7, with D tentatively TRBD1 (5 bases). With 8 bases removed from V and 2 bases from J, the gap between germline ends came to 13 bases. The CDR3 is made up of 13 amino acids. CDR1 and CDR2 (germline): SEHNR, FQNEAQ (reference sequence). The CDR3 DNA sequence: TGTGCCAGCGATCCTTTGGGGCCCTACGAGCAGTACTTC. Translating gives CASDPLGPYEQYF.